The 27 T cell receptor beta chains reported below all come from one sample, sequenced in a study of cytomegalovirus exposure and HLA in healthy donors. The primer mix had 60 Vbeta and 13 Jbeta primers. The table came from immunoSEQ multiplex PCR; TCRdb's copy has only in-frame clones and leaves some out. The table records 200,000 to 250,000 clones, around 75% of them present only once. The specimen was PBMCs. These receptors were taken from a woman under 40 in good health and CMV-seronegative.

The gene calls are TRBV7-9 and TRBJ2-3, with 10 bases that match TRBD2. In germline, CDR1 is SEHNR, CDR2 FQNEAQ (reference sequence). The CDR3 loop spans 18 amino acids. J gave up 6 bases and V 5 bases, and 17 bases lay outside the gene matches. The chain's CDR3 is CASSNTPGKAGGRDTQYF. CDR3 sequence (DNA): TGTGCCAGCAGCAACACGCCCGGCAAAGCGGGGGGGCGGGATACGCAGTATTTT. The whole variable domain, remainder taken from reference TRBV7-9 and TRBJ2-3, is DTGVSQNPRHKITKRGQNVTFRCDPISEHNRLYWYRQTLGQGPEFLTYFQNEAQLEKSRLLSDRFSAERPKGSFSTLEIQRTEQGDSAMYLCASSNTPGKAGGRDTQYFGPGTRLTVL.

This chain uses TRBV29-1 with TRBJ2-1; possibly TRBD1 for D (5 bases). V was pared by 3 bases and J by 4 bases, with 13 bases between. The CDR3 contains 14 residues. Germline lookup yields CDR1 SQVTM and CDR2 ANQGSEA. In DNA form, the CDR3 reads TGCAGCGTTGAGGCAGGGTCGGGTTACAATGAGCAGTTCTTC. Its protein product is CSVEAGSGYNEQFF.

The sample holds one count of this clone. The V gene is TRBV5-1, the J gene TRBJ2-6; TRBD1 matches at 7 bases. CDR3 size: 14 residues. Trimming at V came to 9 bases and at J to 1 base, leaving 4 bases not matched to a gene. Germline assignment: CDR1 SGHRS and CDR2 YFSETQ. CDR3 DNA: TGCGCCACCGCCAGGGGGTCTGGGGCCAACGTCCTGACTTTC. It yields the protein CATARGSGANVLTF.

The chain couples TRBV5-4 to TRBJ2-5; 13 bases line up with TRBD2. The ends lost 4 bases at V and 2 bases at J; junction bases unmatched: 5. Germline V gene data show CDR1 as SGHNT and CDR2 as YYREEE (reference sequence). CDR3 size: 16 residues. CDR3 in amino acids: CASSPTSGGGQETQYF. In DNA form, the CDR3 reads TGTGCCAGCAGCCCAACTAGCGGGGGGGGTCAAGAGACCCAGTACTTC.

This clone was seen only a few times. The chain joins TRBV4-2 to TRBJ1-1; D remains unclear. Per germline, CDR1 LGHNA and CDR2 YNFKEQ. This CDR3 has 16 amino acids. Trimming removed 2 bases from V and 3 bases from J, with 16 bases in between. DNA for the CDR3: TGTGCCAGCAGCCAACTGGGTCAGAGGGTCGACACTGAAGCTTTCTTT. Translation: CASSQLGQRVDTEAFF.

A remark on this clone: One end of the junction is discordant with germline, which a read error may explain. The genes are TRBV25-1 and TRBJ1-2; tentatively, D is TRBD1 (5 bases). The CDR3 length is 8 residues. Looked up from germline, CDR1 is MGHDK and CDR2 is SYGVNS. CDR3 DNA sequence: TGTGCCAGAACTGGGGGGTACTTC. Protein sequence: CARTGGYF.

The gene calls are TRBV18 and TRBJ2-7; 11 nucleotides match TRBD2. Germline CDR1 is KGHSH and CDR2 is LQKENI. CDR3 size: 15 residues. V was clipped by 6 bases and J by 4 bases; unmatched bases: 8. The CDR3 loop reads CASSLTSGELYEQYF. The DNA for the CDR3 is TGTGCCAGCTCTCTGACTAGCGGGGAATTGTACGAGCAGTACTTC.

V usage is TRBV6-6 and J usage is TRBJ2-2, with 10 nucleotides matching TRBD1. The CDR3 runs 16 residues. With V trimmed by 5 bases and J by 5 bases, 8 bases remained unmatched. CDR1 and CDR2 from the germline V gene are MNHNY and SVGAGI (reference sequence). Here the CDR3 DNA reads TGTGCCAGCAGTATCCCGGGACAGGGGTCTACCGGGGAGCTGTTTTTT. It codes for CASSIPGQGSTGELFF.

V usage is TRBV19 and J usage is TRBJ1-4, with D tentatively TRBD1 (6 bases). This CDR3 has 15 residues. The germline V gene encodes CDR1 LNHDA and CDR2 SQIVND (reference sequence). The ends were cut back, 3 bases at V and 4 bases at J, with 12 bases in the middle. The CDR3 nucleotides read TGTGCCAGTAGTATTTCCGGACAGATTAATGAAAAACTGTTTTTT. Protein: CASSISGQINEKLFF.

This clone has only one observation. The chain joins TRBV18 to TRBJ2-5; maybe TRBD2 (5 bases). The V and J ends lost 6 bases and 4 bases respectively, with 12 bases between them. The CDR3 is 13 residues long. Germline V gives CDR1 KGHSH, CDR2 LQKENI. The CDR3 here is CASSGVKGETQYF. CDR3 DNA: TGTGCCAGCTCCGGGGTAAAGGGAGAGACCCAGTACTTC.

The genes are TRBV19 and TRBJ1-2, with TRBD1 matching over 7 bases. The CDR3 length is 14 residues. The germline CDR1 and CDR2 sequences are LNHDA and SQIVND (reference sequence). V shed 7 bases and J 0 bases; nucleotides not matched to a gene: 5. In DNA form, the CDR3 reads TGTGCCAGTAATAGACAGGGCTCTAACTATGGCTACACCTTC. This gives the protein CASNRQGSNYGYTF. Full variable domain (rest looked up from reference TRBV19 and TRBJ1-2): DGGITQSPKYLFRKEGQNVTLSCEQNLNHDAMYWYRQDPGQGLRLIYYSQIVNDFQKGDIAEGYSVSREKKESFPLTVTSAQKNPTAFYLCASNRQGSNYGYTFGSGTRLTVV.

This clone was seen just once. The chain uses TRBV18 and TRBJ2-6, with D possibly being TRBD1 (5 bases). The germline gives CDR1 KGHSH, CDR2 LQKENI. Trimming removed 8 bases at V and 0 bases at J, with 8 bases between. The CDR3 covers 14 residues. This chain's CDR3 is CASRGSSGANVLTF. CDR3 sequence (DNA): TGTGCCAGCAGGGGAAGCTCTGGGGCCAACGTCCTGACTTTC.

The V and J genes are TRBV7-2 and TRBJ2-7; unclear D gene. Germline CDR1 is SGHTA and CDR2 is FQGNSA. The CDR3 is made up of 14 amino acids. The V end was cut by 3 bases, the J end by 4 bases, with 13 bases between. CDR3 region: CASSFPFQLYEQYF. The CDR3 nucleotides read TGTGCCAGCAGCTTCCCGTTTCAGTTATACGAGCAGTACTTC.

Concerning this clone itself: Germline is not matched at one junction end, which may reflect a read error. This chain joins TRBV11-3 and TRBJ2-7; 7 positions agree with TRBD2. Germline CDR1 SGHNT, CDR2 YENEEA. There are 18 residues in the CDR3. The CDR3 bases are TGTGCCACCAGCTTAGATCAGCTCGGGCTAGCGGAGGACTACGAGCAGTACTTC. Its protein is CATSLDQLGLAEDYEQYF. Complete variable domain (other parts from reference TRBV11-3 and TRBJ2-7): EAGVVQSPRYKIIEKKQPVAFWCNPISGHNTLYWYLQNLGQGPELLIRYENEEAVDDSQLPKDRFSAERLKGVDSTLKIQPAELGDSAVYLCATSLDQLGLAEDYEQYFGPGTRLTVT.

V gene TRBV5-1 combines with J gene TRBJ1-1; 8 bases match TRBD1. V was pared by 4 bases and J by 6 bases, with 8 bases of the junction left unmatched. Germline V CDR1 and CDR2: SGHRS, YFSETQ. The CDR3 extends over 14 amino acids. The CDR3 DNA sequence: TGCGCCAGCAGCCCGGGGGGACAGGTGGCTGAAGCTTTCTTT. It specifies CASSPGGQVAEAFF. Drawing the rest from reference TRBV5-1 and TRBJ1-1, the complete variable domain is KAGVTQTPRYLIKTRGQQVTLSCSPISGHRSVSWYQQTPGQGLQFLFEYFSETQRNKGNFPGRFSGRQFSNSRSEMNVSTLELGDSALYLCASSPGGQVAEAFFGQGTRLTVV.

This clone turned up a few times. The chain has TRBV6-1 and TRBJ1-1; unclear D gene. The CDR3 has 11 residues. V lost 7 bases to trimming and J lost 5 bases, with 8 bases between them. Germline V gene data show CDR1 as MNHNS and CDR2 as SASEGT. The CDR3 region is CASTGLTEAFF. The CDR3 DNA reads as TGTGCCAGCACCGGACTGACTGAAGCTTTCTTT.

This clone appeared a few times. The V gene is TRBV9, the J gene TRBJ2-5, with D unresolved. CDR3 length equals 15 residues. V was cut by 4 bases and J by 4 bases, with 17 bases left in between. Germline assignment: CDR1 SGDLS and CDR2 YYNGEE. CDR3 DNA sequence: TGTGCCAGCAGCCCCCTAGGCATATTCGGAGAGACCCAGTACTTC. Translation gives CASSPLGIFGETQYF.

V and J are TRBV6-1 and TRBJ1-1, with TRBD1 matching 7 bases. The CDR3 spans 15 residues. The V gene's germline CDR1 is MNHNS and CDR2 SASEGT. Unmatched junction bases numbered 15, after V lost 6 bases and J lost 8 bases. The CDR3 DNA sequence: TGTGCCAGCAGACCGGACAGGAACCCTATTGTAGAAGCTTTCTTT. It encodes CASRPDRNPIVEAFF.

With regard to this clone: Its ends do not fully match the called genes, so a read error is possible. J is TRBJ2-1 and V is TRBV7-3; TRBD2 aligns across 8 bases. Germline V gene lookup returns CDR1 SGHTA and CDR2 FQGTGA. The CDR3 loop spans 15 amino acids. The CDR3 spells CASSLTGGSGNEQFF. DNA of the CDR3: TGTGCCAGCAGCCTAACGGGGGGGTCGGGAAATGAGCAGTTCTTC.

This chain uses TRBV2 with TRBJ2-7; D is possibly TRBD2 (6 bases). Germline lookup yields CDR1 SNHLY and CDR2 FYNNEI. V gave up 7 bases and J gave up 2 bases, with 15 bases separating them. The CDR3 runs to 14 residues. This CDR3 reads CASTWEVNPYEQYF. The DNA for the CDR3 is TGTGCCAGCACCTGGGAGGTCAACCCCTACGAGCAGTACTTC.

V is TRBV19 and J is TRBJ2-3, with 7 bases identical to TRBD2. CDR1 LNHDA and CDR2 SQIVND come from the germline V gene (reference sequence). The CDR3 spans 13 residues. The V gene end was trimmed by 1 base and the J gene end by 12 bases; junction bases not matched to a gene: 7. The CDR3 DNA reads as TGTGCCAGTAGTATAGTCCCCCTAGCGGAACAGTATTTT. Translation gives CASSIVPLAEQYF.

The genes are TRBV19 and TRBJ2-1; 14 bases align to TRBD2. From germline, CDR1 is LNHDA and CDR2 SQIVND (reference sequence). The V and J ends lost 6 bases and 7 bases, in that order; junction bases with no gene match: 8. This CDR3 spans 16 amino acids. This CDR3 reads CASSQATSGRGNEQFF. The DNA of the CDR3 is TGTGCCAGTAGCCAGGCGACTAGCGGGAGGGGTAATGAGCAGTTCTTC.

This sequence joins TRBV10-3 and TRBJ1-2; the match to TRBD1 covers 8 bases. The trim removed 2 bases at V and 2 bases at J, leaving 7 bases unmatched. CDR3 length equals 16 residues. Germline CDR1 is ENHRY and CDR2 is SYGVKD. The CDR3 loop reads CAISEPLTGENYGYTF. The CDR3 DNA is TGTGCCATCAGTGAGCCTTTGACAGGGGAGAACTATGGCTACACCTTC.

The chain has TRBV30 and TRBJ2-1, with a tentative D call TRBD2 (7 bases). CDR3 length: 13 amino acids. The germline gives CDR1 GTSNPN, CDR2 SVGIG (reference sequence). The CDR3 protein is CDCDRGRGYEQFF. CDR3 DNA: TGTGACTGTGATAGAGGGAGGGGGTATGAGCAGTTCTTC.

The chain links TRBV27 to TRBJ2-1, with D possibly TRBD1 on 5 matching bases. The CDR3 has 13 amino acids. Germline lookup yields CDR1 MNHEY and CDR2 SMNVEV (reference sequence). The germline V and J ends were trimmed by 3 bases and 6 bases, with 9 bases remaining between them. The CDR3 protein is CASSFYRLNEQFF. The CDR3 DNA sequence: TGTGCCAGCAGTTTTTACAGGCTCAATGAGCAGTTCTTC.

The CDR3 loop reads CASNGRDSNTGELFF. CDR3 DNA: TGCGCCAGCAACGGGAGGGACAGCAACACCGGGGAGCTGTTTTTT. The J gene is TRBJ2-2, the V gene TRBV5-1; D is perhaps TRBD2 (8 bases). The CDR3 consists of 15 residues. V was trimmed by 6 bases and J by 2 bases, leaving 14 bases between them. From germline, CDR1 is SGHRS and CDR2 YFSETQ.

The CDR3 DNA reads TGTGCCAGCAGTGAAAGCGGTGTGGCTACAGATACGCAGTATTTT. Translation: CASSESGVATDTQYF. This chain joins TRBV9 and TRBJ2-3; D is perhaps TRBD2 (5 bases). The CDR3 extends over 15 amino acids. Trimming took off 5 bases at V and 3 bases at J, with 16 bases between the two ends. Germline CDR1 SGDLS, CDR2 YYNGEE.